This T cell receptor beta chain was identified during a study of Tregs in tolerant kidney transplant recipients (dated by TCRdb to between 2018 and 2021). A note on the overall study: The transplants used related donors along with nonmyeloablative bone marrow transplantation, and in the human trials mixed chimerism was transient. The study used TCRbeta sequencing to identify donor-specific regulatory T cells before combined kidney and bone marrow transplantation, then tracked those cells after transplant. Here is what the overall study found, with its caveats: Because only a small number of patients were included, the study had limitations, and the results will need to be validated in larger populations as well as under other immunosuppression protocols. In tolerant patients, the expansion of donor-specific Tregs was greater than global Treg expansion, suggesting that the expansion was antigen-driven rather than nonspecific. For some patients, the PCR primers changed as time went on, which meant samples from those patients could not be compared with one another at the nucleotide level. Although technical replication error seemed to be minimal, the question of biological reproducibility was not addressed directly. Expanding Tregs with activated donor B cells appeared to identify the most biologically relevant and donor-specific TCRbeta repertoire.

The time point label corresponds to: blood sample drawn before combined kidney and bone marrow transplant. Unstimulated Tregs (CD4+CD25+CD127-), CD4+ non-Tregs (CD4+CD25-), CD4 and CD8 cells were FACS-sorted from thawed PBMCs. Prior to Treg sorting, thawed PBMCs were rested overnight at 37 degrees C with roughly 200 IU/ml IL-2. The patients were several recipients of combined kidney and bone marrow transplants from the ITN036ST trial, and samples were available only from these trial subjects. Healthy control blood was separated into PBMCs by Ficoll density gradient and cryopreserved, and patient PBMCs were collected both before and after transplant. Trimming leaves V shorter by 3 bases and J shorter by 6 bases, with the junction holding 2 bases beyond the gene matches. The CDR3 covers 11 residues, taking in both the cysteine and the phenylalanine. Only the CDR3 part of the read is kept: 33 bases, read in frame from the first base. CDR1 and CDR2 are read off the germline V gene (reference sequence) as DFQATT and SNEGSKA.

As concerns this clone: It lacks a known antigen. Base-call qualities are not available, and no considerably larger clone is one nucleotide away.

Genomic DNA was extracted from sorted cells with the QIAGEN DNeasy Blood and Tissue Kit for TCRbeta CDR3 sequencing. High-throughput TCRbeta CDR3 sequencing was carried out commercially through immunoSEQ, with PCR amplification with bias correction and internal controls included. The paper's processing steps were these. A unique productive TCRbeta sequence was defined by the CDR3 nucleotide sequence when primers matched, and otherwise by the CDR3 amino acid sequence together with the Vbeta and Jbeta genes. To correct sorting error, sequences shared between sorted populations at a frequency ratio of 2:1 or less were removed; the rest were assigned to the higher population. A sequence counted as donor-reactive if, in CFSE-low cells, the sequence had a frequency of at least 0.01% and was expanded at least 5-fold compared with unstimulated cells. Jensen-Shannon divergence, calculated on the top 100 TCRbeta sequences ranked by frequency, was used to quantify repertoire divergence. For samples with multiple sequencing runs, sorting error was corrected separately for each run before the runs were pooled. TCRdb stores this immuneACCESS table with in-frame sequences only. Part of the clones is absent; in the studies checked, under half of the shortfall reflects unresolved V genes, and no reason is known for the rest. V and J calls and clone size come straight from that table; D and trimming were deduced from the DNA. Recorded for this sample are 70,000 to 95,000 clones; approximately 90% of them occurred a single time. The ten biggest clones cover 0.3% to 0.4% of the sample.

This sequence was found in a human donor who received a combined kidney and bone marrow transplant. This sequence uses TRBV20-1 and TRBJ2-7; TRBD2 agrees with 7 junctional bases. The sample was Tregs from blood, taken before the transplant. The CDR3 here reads CSARGGTEQYF. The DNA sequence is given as TGCAGTGCTAGGGGGGGGACCGAGCAGTACTTC.